The source of this TCR beta chain is a study of T cells in Graves' hyperthyroidism and ophthalmopathy (dated by TCRdb to between 2019 and 2020). As for the study more broadly: Peripheral blood was sampled at the time of initial diagnosis, prior to any treatment. In roughly six Graves' hyperthyroidism patients, the study also compared T-cell repertoires from thyroid tissue with T-cell repertoires from blood. The paper reports TCR Vbeta CDR3 sequencing of roughly 140 peripheral blood samples: around 45 ophthalmopathy, some 80 hyperthyroidism and 17 progressor patients. To identify TCR V-J signatures that set the groups apart, the researchers used a discovery cohort of 90 to 100 patients, made up of roughly 40 with Graves' ophthalmopathy and around 58 with stable Graves' hyperthyroidism. The approximately 100 discovery patients were randomly split 7:3 into training and test sets. An independent validation cohort of around 19 hyperthyroidism patients and about 16 patients who later progressed to ophthalmopathy tested prospective prediction of ophthalmopathy. After sampling, hyperthyroidism patients received methimazole starting at 30 mg daily, and ophthalmopathy patients received high-dose intravenous methylprednisolone. Overall results and qualifications from the work: A model built on a 13 V-J signature distinguished ophthalmopathy from stable hyperthyroidism, reaching roughly 88% sensitivity and about 81% specificity in cross-validation and 80%/75% in testing. Most expanded thyroid clonotypes (frequency above 0.001) were also detected in blood, a finding suggesting that blood repertoires may reflect thyroid immune responses. Sample size was not statistically predetermined, and blinding of investigators to group allocation was not performed. In validation, the model predicted progression to ophthalmopathy a median of roughly 6.5 months before onset, with roughly 68% sensitivity and around 76% specificity.

Moderately to severely active disease, a Clinical Activity Score of at least 3, a NOSPECS grade of at least 4, and a duration under 3 months were present in ophthalmopathy patients. Patients with uncontrolled infections, other autoimmune diseases, pregnancy or lactation were excluded. Diagnoses were established on the basis of clinical symptoms, serum thyroxine and TRAb, thyroid ultrasound, and orbital computed tomography. PBMCs were separated from around 9.1 ml of fresh peripheral blood using Ficoll-Paque density gradient centrifugation. Trizol reagent was used to extract total RNA, and RNA quality was then checked on an Agilent 2100 Bioanalyzer. The TCR beta CDR3 regions were amplified from RNA transcripts. The first round of RT-PCR for the TCR CDR3 was performed with the HTBI primer set and the Qiagen OneStep RT-PCR kit. A second multiplex PCR round built the libraries, followed by size selection and purification. Paired-end sequencing of the libraries was performed with 100 bp reads on an Illumina HiSeq2000. As for the original processing: Raw data were processed with SOAPnuke, discarding reads with adapters, uncalled bases, mean Phred below 15, or no exact constant-primer or identifier match. COPE v1.2.5 was used to merge the high-quality paired reads, and each unique nucleotide sequence was defined as a clonotype. MiTCR v1.1 was used to align clonotypes to the IMGT TRBV, TRBD and TRBJ reference segments. Only V-J combinations with frequency above 0.0001, covering 99.2% of repertoires, were analysed. The TCS score was defined as the ratio of F50 (clonal expansion) to E x V (chaos), calculated using BLOSUM62-based TCRdist between CDR3 peptides within each V-J. Welch's t-statistics and random forest reduced 514 V-J features to roughly 13, which were used in a naive Bayes classifier (R e1071). TCRdb itself trimmed the public reads at Q25 with fastp, ran MiXCR and retained productive beta chains. Every entry covers one CDR3 protein and lists the most common genes and DNA from its rows. TCRdb's processing, not the authors' own work, is the source of the V and J calls. The sample data list roughly 380,000 distinct CDR3 sequences, and roughly 20% of these were observed just once. Less than 20% of the sample is taken by the ten largest.

V is cut by 8 bases and J by 12 bases, and the space between the germline ends is 19 bases. Spanning cysteine to phenylalanine, the CDR3 consists of 12 amino acids. The retained sequence is limited to the CDR3, 36 bases, with the frame set at the first base. CDR1 is given as SNHLY and CDR2 as FYNNEI, both from the germline V gene. This clonotype was detected ten times or more. Which antigen it targets is not known. Base qualities are not provided; no much larger clone lies one nucleotide away. The source is a woman aged 40 to 49 with Graves' ophthalmopathy. This sequence uses TRBV2 and TRBJ1-2, with the identity of the D gene unclear. Specimen: blood. The bases read TGTGCCAGCGATCGCAGCGGTTCGCGAAACACCTTC. The resulting protein is CASDRSGSRNTF.